This TCR beta chain was sequenced in a study of blood T cells in healthy people across ages. General study points: The study found more naive CD4+ cells and higher diversity in long-lived than aged donors. The donors' CMV status was not determined, possibly confounding changes in expanded clonotypes.

PCR was performed a second time for 7 to 11 cycles using a sample-barcoded 5' primer and a J-beta primer mix. Each single sample gave us at least 3 million CDR3-containing paired-end reads. TCRdb reprocessed the 5' RACE reads with MiXCR, giving one entry per CDR3 protein. The sample includes 550,000 to 650,000 distinct CDR3 sequences, about 30% of them seen just once. This clonotype came up once. Its antigen is undetermined. The length of the CDR3 is 15 residues. The V end was cut by 0 bases, the J end by 2 bases, with 11 bases between. This clonotype was obtained from a woman older than 75 in good health. The chain is built from TRBV12-3 or TRBV12-4 and TRBJ2-7, with unresolved D. Sequencing was performed on blood. The DNA for the CDR3 is TGTGCCAGCAGTTTAGCATCCGGCAAAACCTACGAGCAGTACTTC. Protein: CASSLASGKTYEQYF.